A single sample gave rise to the 5 T cell receptor beta chains below, sequenced in a study of beta chain features in type 1 diabetes. As every portion of the isolated RNA was reverse transcribed, the sequencing read expressed TCRB transcripts. Assay used: immunoSEQ multiplex PCR; TCRdb lists only in-frame clones, some missing. The sample holds approximately 57,000 clones; under 60% are singletons and the top ten take 2.6%. The antigens of these receptors remain unknown. Broader study findings: Shortening of TCRB CDR3s, moderate but significant, appeared in all four CD4+ subsets of Type 1 diabetes patients.

The sequenced material came from Tregs from blood. The receptors derive from a woman between 40 and 55 years old with type 1 diabetes.

The V gene is TRBV28, the J gene TRBJ2-3; no clear D gene. CDR1 and CDR2 from the germline V gene are MDHEN and SYDVKM. V shed 6 bases and J shed 1 base, with 8 bases lying between them. The CDR3 is 13 amino acids. The DNA for the CDR3 is TGTGCCAGCAGCCCAGTTCGCACAGATACGCAGTATTTT. The encoded protein is CASSPVRTDTQYF.

The chain is built from TRBV7-8 and TRBJ1-1; 7 bases line up with TRBD1. Germline V gene lookup returns CDR1 SGHVS and CDR2 FQNEAQ. This CDR3 comprises 15 residues. The V gene end was trimmed by 4 bases and the J gene end by 1 base; junction bases not matched to a gene: 6. The CDR3 sequence: CASSYSTGPNTEAFF. CDR3 DNA: TGTGCCAGCAGCTATTCGACAGGGCCGAACACTGAAGCTTTCTTT.

This chain joins TRBV5-1 and TRBJ2-3, with 7 bases aligning to TRBD1. J gave up 2 bases and V 6 bases, and 3 bases lay outside the gene matches. The CDR3 is made up of 13 amino acids. Per germline, CDR1 SGHRS and CDR2 YFSETQ. The CDR3 sequence: CASTTGATDTQYF. CDR3 in DNA: TGCGCCAGCACAACAGGGGCCACAGATACGCAGTATTTT.

The V and J genes are TRBV5-4 and TRBJ1-1; D is unclear. The germline V and J ends were trimmed by 0 bases and 11 bases, with 14 bases remaining between them. Germline V gene lookup returns CDR1 SGHNT and CDR2 YYREEE (reference sequence). CDR3 length: 13 residues. The CDR3 reads CASSLGGATGAFF. CDR3 DNA sequence: TGTGCCAGCAGCTTGGGGGGTGCCACGGGGGCTTTCTTT.

The chain has TRBV20-1 and TRBJ1-2; unclear D gene. This CDR3 spans 11 amino acids. The V and J ends lost 5 bases and 3 bases respectively, with 7 bases between them. Germline CDR1 DFQATT, CDR2 SNEGSKA (reference sequence). The CDR3 coding sequence is TGCAGTGCTCCTTCAGACTATGGCTACACCTTC. Translating gives CSAPSDYGYTF.